The 24 T cell receptor beta chains below were found in one sample sequenced in a study of cytomegalovirus exposure and HLA in healthy donors. The study ran its PCR with 60 Vbeta and 13 Jbeta primers. TCRdb keeps only in-frame clones here, not all; method: immunoSEQ multiplex PCR. The data contain some 150,000 clones, approximately 80% of them singletons. Sequencing used PBMCs. The receptors stem from a young woman in good health and CMV-seropositive.

This clone appeared a few times. This rearrangement joins TRBV6-5 to TRBJ1-1; D perhaps matches TRBD1 (5 bases). The CDR3 has 14 amino acids. Trimming left V 6 bases short and J 4 bases short, with 15 bases between. Germline CDR1 MNHEY, CDR2 SVGAGI. In DNA, the CDR3 is TGTGCCAGCAGCCGCCTGGGGGGAGGCACTGAAGCTTTCTTT. Translation gives CASSRLGGGTEAFF.

This CDR3 is CASSPENQETQYF. CDR3 coding DNA: TGTGCCAGCAGTCCCGAGAACCAAGAGACCCAGTACTTC. The genes are TRBV5-4 and TRBJ2-5; no firm D call. The germline CDR1 and CDR2 sequences are SGHNT and YYREEE (reference sequence). The CDR3 totals 13 residues. V shed 5 bases and J shed 0 bases, with 8 bases lying between them. Variable domain in full (rest from reference TRBV5-4 and TRBJ2-5): ETGVTQSPTHLIKTRGQQVTLRCSSQSGHNTVSWYQQALGQGPQFIFQYYREEENGRGNFPPRFSGLQFPNYSSELNVNALELDDSALYLCASSPENQETQYFGPGTRLLVL.

V is TRBV5-1 and J is TRBJ1-3; TRBD1 might be the D (5 bases). The V gene's germline CDR1 is SGHRS and CDR2 YFSETQ. Trimming left V 0 bases short and J 1 base short, with 11 bases between. The length of the CDR3 is 16 residues. This CDR3 reads CASSLVGQGSGNTIYF. The CDR3 coding sequence is TGCGCCAGCAGCTTGGTAGGGCAGGGATCTGGAAACACCATATATTTT.

This clone appeared once. The chain links TRBV11-1 to TRBJ2-1; D might be TRBD1 (6 bases). Per germline, CDR1 SGHAT and CDR2 FQDESV (reference sequence). V was clipped by 5 bases and J by 2 bases, with 13 bases between them. This CDR3 has 15 residues. CDR3 residues: CASSPSTGTYNEQFF. For the CDR3, the DNA is TGTGCCAGCAGCCCATCGACAGGTACCTACAATGAGCAGTTCTTC.

The chain recombines TRBV4-1 with TRBJ2-1; 7 nucleotides match TRBD2. Germline CDR1 is MGHRA and CDR2 is YSYEKL. After removal of 5 bases from V and 8 bases from J, the junction contained 15 bases not matched to a gene. The CDR3 is made up of 16 amino acids. CDR3 sequence reads: CASSKSAGLPSHEQFF. The CDR3 DNA reads TGCGCCAGCAGCAAATCAGCGGGGCTCCCGTCCCATGAGCAGTTCTTC.

The chain joins TRBV5-4 to TRBJ1-1, with 7 nucleotides matching TRBD1. There are 14 residues in the CDR3. V shed 7 bases and J 0 bases; nucleotides not matched to a gene: 6. In germline, CDR1 is SGHNT, CDR2 YYREEE (reference sequence). The chain's CDR3 is CASRTTGLNTEAFF. The CDR3 DNA reads as TGTGCCAGCCGAACGACAGGGTTGAACACTGAAGCTTTCTTT.

The chain has TRBV9 and TRBJ1-1; D call uncertain. CDR3 length: 15 amino acids. Per germline, CDR1 SGDLS and CDR2 YYNGEE. Between the trimmed V and J ends, which lost 4 bases and 0 bases, there was a span of 13 bases. This CDR3 is CASSPVAGMNTEAFF. CDR3 DNA sequence: TGTGCCAGCAGCCCAGTTGCAGGTATGAACACTGAAGCTTTCTTT.

The chain couples TRBV9 to TRBJ2-7, with D possibly TRBD1 on 6 matching bases. V was clipped by 4 bases and J by 9 bases, with 14 bases between them. Germline CDR1 and CDR2: SGDLS and YYNGEE. This CDR3 comprises 12 residues. In DNA form, the CDR3 reads TGTGCCAGCAGCAAACGGGACACAGTGCAGTACTTC. Amino acid sequence: CASSKRDTVQYF.

V gene TRBV18 combines with J gene TRBJ2-1; 8 nucleotides line up with TRBD2. The CDR3 length is 16 residues. V gave up 2 bases and J gave up 1 base; unmatched junction bases: 4. Germline V CDR1 and CDR2: KGHSH, LQKENI. The CDR3 region is CASSPSTGGSYNEQFF. The CDR3 region has the DNA TGTGCCAGCTCACCAAGCACGGGGGGGTCCTACAATGAGCAGTTCTTC.

The V call is TRBV2, the J call TRBJ2-1; tentatively, D is TRBD2 (7 bases). V was pared by 8 bases and J by 0 bases, with 14 bases between. The CDR3 has 15 residues. In germline, CDR1 is SNHLY, CDR2 FYNNEI. The CDR3 loop reads CASLGGASSYNEQFF. CDR3 in DNA: TGTGCCAGCTTGGGGGGGGCCAGCTCCTACAATGAGCAGTTCTTC.

The V call is TRBV10-3, the J call TRBJ1-2, with 11 bases that match TRBD1. V dropped 5 bases and J dropped 6; count of bases not matched to a gene: 8. Germline V CDR1 and CDR2: ENHRY, SYGVKD. The length of the CDR3 is 15 residues. The DNA for the CDR3 is TGTGCCATCAGTTCAATGGACAGGGGGCGTGATGGCTACACCTTC. It translates to CAISSMDRGRDGYTF.

The chain employs TRBV7-9 and TRBJ2-6, with D hard to call. Germline CDR1 reads SEHNR; CDR2 reads FQNEAQ (reference sequence). V was cut by 7 bases and J by 0 bases, with 4 bases left in between. The CDR3 contains 13 residues. In DNA form, the CDR3 reads TGTGCCAGCATCCTCTCTGGGGCCAACGTCCTGACTTTC. Protein sequence: CASILSGANVLTF.

V gene TRBV11-3 combines with J gene TRBJ2-7, with a weak D call TRBD2 (5 bases). Per germline, CDR1 SGHNT and CDR2 YENEEA. The V end lost 5 bases, the J end lost 2 bases, and 19 bases lay between the germline ends. The CDR3 has 16 residues. As DNA, the CDR3 is TGTGCCAGCAGCCTGCCCCTACTAGAATTTCCCTACGAGCAGTACTTC. This codes for CASSLPLLEFPYEQYF. The full variable domain, rest sourced from reference TRBV11-3 and TRBJ2-7, is EAGVVQSPRYKIIEKKQPVAFWCNPISGHNTLYWYLQNLGQGPELLIRYENEEAVDDSQLPKDRFSAERLKGVDSTLKIQPAELGDSAVYLCASSLPLLEFPYEQYFGPGTRLTVT.

The rearrangement joins TRBV18 to TRBJ1-2, with D tentatively TRBD1 (5 bases). The CDR3 totals 14 residues. The germline gives CDR1 KGHSH, CDR2 LQKENI. V was pared by 2 bases and J by 9 bases, with 16 bases between. The CDR3 coding sequence is TGTGCCAGCTCACCAAAAACGACAGCTCTTAGCTACACCTTC. It specifies CASSPKTTALSYTF.

The rearrangement uses TRBV7-2 and TRBJ2-7; D perhaps matches TRBD1 (7 bases). V dropped 2 bases and J dropped 2 bases, with 16 bases sitting between them. CDR1 and CDR2 from the germline V gene are SGHTA and FQGNSA. The CDR3 spans 16 residues. CDR3 sequence (DNA): TGTGCCAGCAGCTTAACCGGGCCAGGGGGGCCCTACGAGCAGTACTTC. The encoded protein is CASSLTGPGGPYEQYF.

The chain links TRBV28 to TRBJ2-3, with unresolved D. V was cut by 4 bases and J by 0 bases, with 5 bases left in between. The CDR3 runs 13 residues. Germline-derived CDR1 and CDR2 are MDHEN and SYDVKM. CDR3 in amino acids: CASSSPSTDTQYF. CDR3 coding DNA: TGTGCCAGCAGTTCCCCGAGCACAGATACGCAGTATTTT.

The V call is TRBV7-3, the J call TRBJ2-2; D gene ambiguous. Germline V CDR1 and CDR2: SGHTA, FQGTGA. This CDR3 region has 14 residues. With 5 bases removed from V and 0 bases from J, the gap between germline ends came to 7 bases. CDR3 DNA: TGTGCCAGCAGCACTCTAGCGAACACCGGGGAGCTGTTTTTT. It specifies CASSTLANTGELFF.

The chain couples TRBV28 to TRBJ1-2; TRBD1 matches at 7 bases. Germline V lookup: CDR1 MDHEN, CDR2 SYDVKM. V gave up 3 bases and J gave up 4 bases; unmatched junction bases: 5. The length of the CDR3 is 14 residues. CDR3 coding DNA: TGTGCCAGCAGTTTCTTGGACAGGAGCTATGGCTACACCTTC. Amino acid sequence: CASSFLDRSYGYTF.

This clone was seen only a few times. The CDR3 sequence: CASSLVGRPQYF. The CDR3 DNA reads as TGTGCCAGCAGCTTAGTGGGGCGGCCCCAGTACTTC. The V gene is TRBV7-2, the J gene TRBJ2-5, with a tentative D call TRBD1 (5 bases). Germline assignment: CDR1 SGHTA and CDR2 FQGNSA. The CDR3 runs 12 residues. Trimming removed 1 base from V and 9 bases from J, with 9 bases in between.

The rearrangement links TRBV5-4 to TRBJ1-2, with 8 bases that match TRBD1. This CDR3 comprises 14 residues. V was clipped by 2 bases and J by 6 bases; unmatched bases: 6. CDR1 and CDR2 (germline): SGHNT, YYREEE (reference sequence). The CDR3 is CASSFLTGENGYTF. The DNA of the CDR3 is TGTGCCAGCAGCTTCCTGACAGGGGAGAATGGCTACACCTTC.

The chain recombines TRBV9 with TRBJ1-1; D gene unclear. V lost 0 bases and J 1 base, leaving 13 bases between the germline ends. The CDR3 is 16 amino acids. Germline CDR1 and CDR2: SGDLS and YYNGEE. The CDR3 protein is CASSVVADGKNTEAFF. The CDR3 bases are TGTGCCAGCAGCGTAGTAGCGGATGGGAAGAACACTGAAGCTTTCTTT.

The V and J genes are TRBV6-6 and TRBJ2-7; D is possibly TRBD2 (5 bases). The CDR3 consists of 15 residues. Germline V gene sequence: CDR1 MNHNY, CDR2 SVGAGI (reference sequence). The germline V and J ends were trimmed by 6 bases and 4 bases, with 19 bases remaining between them. Here the CDR3 reads CASRDDYLYGYEQYF. CDR3 nucleotides: TGTGCCAGCAGGGACGACTACCTCTATGGGTACGAGCAGTACTTC.

The chain is built from TRBV6-5 and TRBJ1-1; weak D call: TRBD1 (5 bases). Germline V gene sequence: CDR1 MNHEY, CDR2 SVGAGI. The V end lost 2 bases, the J end lost 3 bases, and 13 bases lay between the germline ends. The CDR3 sequence is 15 residues long. CDR3 sequence (DNA): TGTGCCAGCAGTTACCTAAGGGGCTTTGACACTGAAGCTTTCTTT. Its translation: CASSYLRGFDTEAFF.

This clone was observed a handful of times. The chain carries TRBV7-2 and TRBJ1-2, with TRBD1 matching 7 bases. The trim removed 2 bases at V and 2 bases at J, leaving 5 bases unmatched. This CDR3 region has 15 residues. Germline V gene data show CDR1 as SGHTA and CDR2 as FQGNSA. CDR3 in DNA: TGTGCCAGCAGCTTATATGGGGACAGCAACTATGGCTACACCTTC. It encodes CASSLYGDSNYGYTF.